This is a list of T cell receptor beta chains from one sample in a study of T-cell reconstitution after alpha-beta-depleted transplantation in children. TCRdb itself ran the PCR reads through MiXCR, one entry per CDR3 protein. The sample carries about 590,000 distinct CDR3 sequences, about an eighth recorded once. The sample here was PBMCs, mostly from graft donor cells, taken 360 days after TCRalphabeta/CD19-depleted stem cell transplant. These receptors all come from a male patient under 18 who had a stem cell transplant for acute myeloid leukemia, so the T cells may come from the graft donor. Each CDR3 is given with its conserved first and last residue. Fields, in order: CDR3 protein, J gene, D gene, V gene, clone size. The D gene is left open where the match is weak. The size of a clone is reported for some rows only, either as once, few or many, or as a class for expanded clones.

CASSKGPDNEQFF	TRBJ2-1	-	TRBV12-3/TRBV12-4	many
CASSFEIRLTNTGELFF	TRBJ2-2	-	TRBV7-2	-
CSVGGGSGETQYF	TRBJ2-5	-	TRBV29-1	few
CASSLRLAGGSYNEQFF	TRBJ2-1	TRBD2	TRBV14	-
CATSRDTGGAYNEQFF	TRBJ2-1	TRBD1	TRBV15	many
CATSDSVAGSYNEQFF	TRBJ2-1	TRBD2	TRBV24-1	-
CSVGPGPYEQYF	TRBJ2-7	-	TRBV29-1	few
CSELGGAFDTQYF	TRBJ2-3	-	TRBV20-1	few
CASRPSGGASLEQFF	TRBJ2-1	TRBD2	TRBV6-1	-
CASSQRSTDTQYF	TRBJ2-3	-	TRBV18	few
CSVESGLAENYQETQYF	TRBJ2-5	TRBD2	TRBV29-1	many
CASSPPGGGGYNEQFF	TRBJ2-1	-	TRBV5-1	few
CASSPRSPSLHYEQYF	TRBJ2-7	-	TRBV18	-
CASSHPEGIPGLAGSTDTQYF	TRBJ2-3	TRBD2	TRBV4-1	-
CASRRGGQGRTGELFF	TRBJ2-2	TRBD1	TRBV11-2	few
CASSYSTQGREKLFF	TRBJ1-4	-	TRBV6-5	-
CASSLDRGWGEQFF	TRBJ2-1	TRBD1	TRBV7-9	-
CASSLGLTSGRRWAYEQYF	TRBJ2-7	TRBD2	TRBV11-2	few
CASSFGSNYGYTF	TRBJ1-2	-	TRBV12-3/TRBV12-4	many
CASSLEVGVRDTQYF	TRBJ2-3	-	TRBV5-1	few
CASSVGTAPYEQYF	TRBJ2-7	-	TRBV9	few
CASSSTRGSPQYF	TRBJ2-3	-	TRBV13	few
CSVVGGGGGVSEKLFF	TRBJ1-4	-	TRBV29-1	-
CSARALAGGRRNEQFF	TRBJ2-1	TRBD2	TRBV20-1	few
CAISEPGTSGYEQYF	TRBJ2-7	TRBD2	TRBV10-3	few
CASSESGTGTYGQYF	TRBJ2-7	TRBD1	TRBV25-1	many
CSARRGRRDRPLSEQFF	TRBJ2-1	TRBD1	TRBV20-1	few
CASSLAPQGSGQPQHF	TRBJ1-5	-	TRBV7-2	few
CASSLGAGRPTDTQYF	TRBJ2-3	-	TRBV7-6	few
CASSLRVTYGYTF	TRBJ1-2	-	TRBV28	-
CSVEGTGQDNYEQYF	TRBJ2-7	TRBD1	TRBV29-1	-